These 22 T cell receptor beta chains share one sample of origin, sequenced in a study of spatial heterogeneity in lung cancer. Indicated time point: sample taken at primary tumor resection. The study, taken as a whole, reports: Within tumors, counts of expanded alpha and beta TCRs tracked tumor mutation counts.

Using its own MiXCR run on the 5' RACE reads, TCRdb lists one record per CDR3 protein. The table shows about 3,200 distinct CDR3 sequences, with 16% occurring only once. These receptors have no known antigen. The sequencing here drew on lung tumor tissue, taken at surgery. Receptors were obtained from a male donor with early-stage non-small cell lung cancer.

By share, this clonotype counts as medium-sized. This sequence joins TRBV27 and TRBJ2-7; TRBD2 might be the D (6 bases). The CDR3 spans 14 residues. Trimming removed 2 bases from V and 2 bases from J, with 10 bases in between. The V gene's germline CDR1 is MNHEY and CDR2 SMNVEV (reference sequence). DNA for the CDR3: TGTGCCAGCAGTTTAAACGCGGGGACCTACGAGCAGTACTTC. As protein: CASSLNAGTYEQYF.

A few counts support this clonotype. This CDR3 reads CASSSRPFPTDTQYF. The DNA for the CDR3 is TGTGCCAGCAGCTCCCGCCCCTTCCCCACGGATACGCAGTATTTT. The rearrangement joins TRBV7-8 to TRBJ2-3; D remains ambiguous. Trimming pared 4 bases from V and 6 bases from J, leaving 17 bases between. The CDR3 is 15 residues long. CDR1 and CDR2 (germline): SGHVS, FQNEAQ.

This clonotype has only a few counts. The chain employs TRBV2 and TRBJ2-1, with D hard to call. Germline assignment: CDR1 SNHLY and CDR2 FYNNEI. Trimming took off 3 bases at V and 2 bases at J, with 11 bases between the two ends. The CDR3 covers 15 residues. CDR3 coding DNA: TGTGCCAGCAGTGATGACTCGTCCACCTACAATGAGCAGTTCTTC. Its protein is CASSDDSSTYNEQFF.

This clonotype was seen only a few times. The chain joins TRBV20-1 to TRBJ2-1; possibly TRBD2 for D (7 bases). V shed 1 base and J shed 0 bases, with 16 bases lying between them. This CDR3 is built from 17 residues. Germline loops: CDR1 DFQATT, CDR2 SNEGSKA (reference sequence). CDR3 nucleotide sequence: TGCAGTGCTAGAGCTGCCGGGGGGCTGAGCTCCTACAATGAGCAGTTCTTC. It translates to CSARAAGGLSSYNEQFF.

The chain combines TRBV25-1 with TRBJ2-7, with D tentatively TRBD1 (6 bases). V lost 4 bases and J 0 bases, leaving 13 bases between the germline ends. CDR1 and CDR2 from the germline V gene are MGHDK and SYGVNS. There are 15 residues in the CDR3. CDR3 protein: CASSAGDLSSYEQYF. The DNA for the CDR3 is TGTGCCAGCAGTGCAGGGGACCTGAGCTCCTACGAGCAGTACTTC.

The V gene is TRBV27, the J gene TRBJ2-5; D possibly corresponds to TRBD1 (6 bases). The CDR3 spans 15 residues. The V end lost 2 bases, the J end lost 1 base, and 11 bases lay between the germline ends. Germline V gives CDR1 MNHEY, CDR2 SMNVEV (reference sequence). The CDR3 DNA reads TGTGCCAGCAGTTTACACAGGGTGAGCCAAGAGACCCAGTACTTC. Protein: CASSLHRVSQETQYF.

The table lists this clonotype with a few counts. The CDR3 bases are TGTGCCAGCAGTTACCGTGGGTCTAGCAATCAGCCCCAGCATTTT. Translated: CASSYRGSSNQPQHF. The gene calls are TRBV6-6 and TRBJ1-5; D remains unclear. This CDR3 has 15 residues. The ends were cut back, 2 bases at V and 0 bases at J, with 8 bases in the middle. CDR1 and CDR2 (germline): MNHNY, SVGAGI (reference sequence).

The CDR3 protein is CASTWFGDQPQHF. DNA for the CDR3: TGTGCCAGCACCTGGTTCGGGGATCAGCCCCAGCATTTT. The genes are TRBV12-3 or TRBV12-4 and TRBJ1-5; D uncertain. This CDR3 region has 13 residues. V was clipped by 7 bases and J by 5 bases, with 12 bases between them.

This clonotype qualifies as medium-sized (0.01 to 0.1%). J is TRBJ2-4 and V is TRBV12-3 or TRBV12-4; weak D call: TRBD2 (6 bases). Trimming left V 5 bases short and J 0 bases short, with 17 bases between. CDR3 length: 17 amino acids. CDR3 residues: CASSPGYAGKAKNIQYF. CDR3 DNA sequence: TGTGCCAGCAGTCCGGGTTATGCGGGAAAAGCCAAAAACATTCAGTACTTC.

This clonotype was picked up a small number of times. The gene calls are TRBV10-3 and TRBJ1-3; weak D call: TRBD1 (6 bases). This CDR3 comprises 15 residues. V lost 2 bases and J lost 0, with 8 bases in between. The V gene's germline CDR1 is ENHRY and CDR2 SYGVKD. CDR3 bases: TGTGCCATCAGTGAGCCAGGGGCCTCTGGAAACACCATATATTTT. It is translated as CAISEPGASGNTIYF.

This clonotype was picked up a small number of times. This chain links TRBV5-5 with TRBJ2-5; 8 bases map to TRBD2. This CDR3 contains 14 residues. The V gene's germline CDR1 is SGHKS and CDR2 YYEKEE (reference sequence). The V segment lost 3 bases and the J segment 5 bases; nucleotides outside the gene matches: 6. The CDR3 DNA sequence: TGTGCCAGCAGCTCAGCGGGAGTCCAGGAGACCCAGTACTTC. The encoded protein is CASSSAGVQETQYF.

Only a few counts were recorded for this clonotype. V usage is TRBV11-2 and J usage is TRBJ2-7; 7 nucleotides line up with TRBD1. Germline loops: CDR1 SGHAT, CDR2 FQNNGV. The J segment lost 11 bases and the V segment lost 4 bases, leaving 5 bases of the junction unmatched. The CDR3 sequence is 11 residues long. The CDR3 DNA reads TGTGCCAGCAGCTCGACGGACAGGAAGTACTTC. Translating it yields CASSSTDRKYF.

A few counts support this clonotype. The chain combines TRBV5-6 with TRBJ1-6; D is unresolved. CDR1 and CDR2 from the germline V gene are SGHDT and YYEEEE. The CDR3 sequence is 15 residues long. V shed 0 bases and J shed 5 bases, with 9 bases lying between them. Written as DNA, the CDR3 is TGTGCCAGCAGCTTGGGGCAGAGTAATAATTCACCCCTCCACTTT. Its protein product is CASSLGQSNNSPLHF.

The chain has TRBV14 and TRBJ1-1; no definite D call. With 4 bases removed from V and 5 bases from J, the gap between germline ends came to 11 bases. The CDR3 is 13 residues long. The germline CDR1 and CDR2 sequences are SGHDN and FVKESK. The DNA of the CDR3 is TGTGCCAGCAGCCTTTTCTCAAGGACTGAAGCTTTCTTT. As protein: CASSLFSRTEAFF.

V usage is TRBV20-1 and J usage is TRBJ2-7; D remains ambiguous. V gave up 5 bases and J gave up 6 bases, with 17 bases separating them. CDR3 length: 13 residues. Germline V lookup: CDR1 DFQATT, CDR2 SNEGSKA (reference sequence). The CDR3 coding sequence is TGCAGTGCTTTACTGGACCGGATGACCGAGCAGTACTTC. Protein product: CSALLDRMTEQYF.

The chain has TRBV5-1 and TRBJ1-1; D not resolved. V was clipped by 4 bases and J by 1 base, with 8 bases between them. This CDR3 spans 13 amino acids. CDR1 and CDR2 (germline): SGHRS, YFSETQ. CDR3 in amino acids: CASSAGPNTEAFF. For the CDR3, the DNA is TGCGCCAGCAGCGCGGGCCCGAACACTGAAGCTTTCTTT.

In DNA, the CDR3 is TGTGCCAGCAGTATAGCGGAATTAGCCAAAAACATTCAGTACTTC. Protein sequence: CASSIAELAKNIQYF. The V call is TRBV2, the J call TRBJ2-4; D is possibly TRBD2 (6 bases). With 5 bases removed from V and 0 bases from J, the gap between germline ends came to 11 bases. The germline gives CDR1 SNHLY, CDR2 FYNNEI. The CDR3 runs 15 residues.

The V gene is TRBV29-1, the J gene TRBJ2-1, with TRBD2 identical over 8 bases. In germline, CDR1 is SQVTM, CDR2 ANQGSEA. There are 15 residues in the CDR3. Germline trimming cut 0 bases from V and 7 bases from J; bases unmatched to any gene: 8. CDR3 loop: CSVEDPQRELNEQFF. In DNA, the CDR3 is TGCAGCGTTGAAGATCCCCAGCGGGAGTTGAATGAGCAGTTCTTC.

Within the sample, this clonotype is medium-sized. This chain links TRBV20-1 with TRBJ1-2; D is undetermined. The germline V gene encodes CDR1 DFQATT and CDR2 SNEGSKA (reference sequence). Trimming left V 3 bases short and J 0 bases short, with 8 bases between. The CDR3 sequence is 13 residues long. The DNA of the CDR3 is TGCAGTGCTAGTCACGCGGCTAACTATGGCTACACCTTC. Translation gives CSASHAANYGYTF.

For the CDR3, the DNA is TGTGCCAGCAGGATGGACCTCAATTCACCCCTCCACTTT. Protein product: CASRMDLNSPLHF. The V and J genes are TRBV2 and TRBJ1-6; D unresolved. The CDR3 runs to 13 residues. The germline CDR1 and CDR2 sequences are SNHLY and FYNNEI. The V and J ends lost 6 bases and 7 bases respectively, with 10 bases between them. The variable domain in full, with the rest retrieved from reference TRBV2 and TRBJ1-6, is EPEVTQTPSHQVTQMGQEVILRCVPISNHLYFYWYRQILGQKVEFLVSFYNNEISEKSEIFDDQFSVERPDGSNFTLKIRSTKLEDSAMYFCASRMDLNSPLHFGNGTRLTVT.

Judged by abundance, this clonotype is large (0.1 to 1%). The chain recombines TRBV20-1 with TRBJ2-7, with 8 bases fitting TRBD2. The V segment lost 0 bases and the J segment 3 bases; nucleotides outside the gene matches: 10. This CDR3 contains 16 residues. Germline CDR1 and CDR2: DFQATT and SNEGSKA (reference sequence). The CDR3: CSARDPFQRGLYEQYF. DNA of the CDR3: TGCAGTGCTAGAGATCCTTTCCAGCGGGGGCTCTACGAGCAGTACTTC.

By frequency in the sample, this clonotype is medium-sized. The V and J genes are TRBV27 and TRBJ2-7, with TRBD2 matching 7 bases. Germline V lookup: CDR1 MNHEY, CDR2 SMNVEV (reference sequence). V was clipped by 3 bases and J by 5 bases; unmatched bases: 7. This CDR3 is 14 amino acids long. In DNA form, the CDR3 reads TGTGCCAGCAGTTTCGGCGGGAGTTGGAACGAGCAGTACTTC. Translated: CASSFGGSWNEQYF.